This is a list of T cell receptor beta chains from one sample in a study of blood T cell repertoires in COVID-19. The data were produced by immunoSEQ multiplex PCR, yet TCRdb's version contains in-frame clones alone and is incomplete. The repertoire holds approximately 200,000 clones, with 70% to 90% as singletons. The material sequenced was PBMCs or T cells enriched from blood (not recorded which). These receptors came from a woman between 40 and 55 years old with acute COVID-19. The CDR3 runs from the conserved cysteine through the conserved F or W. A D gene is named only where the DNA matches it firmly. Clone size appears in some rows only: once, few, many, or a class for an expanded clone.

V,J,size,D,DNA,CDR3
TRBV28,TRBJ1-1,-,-,TGTGCCAGCAGTTTATCCTCTGAAGCTTTCTTT,CASSLSSEAFF
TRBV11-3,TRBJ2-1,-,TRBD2,TGTGCCAGCAGCCGACTAGCGGGGGGCCTCCCCAATGAGCAGTTCTTC,CASSRLAGGLPNEQFF
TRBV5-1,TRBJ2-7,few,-,TGCGCCAGCAGCTTGGCCAGCTACGAGCAGTACTTC,CASSLASYEQYF
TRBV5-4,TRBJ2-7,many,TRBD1,TGTGCCAGCAGCAACCCGGGACAGGGGACCTACGAGCAGTACTTC,CASSNPGQGTYEQYF
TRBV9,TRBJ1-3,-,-,TGTGCCAGCAGCCCAGAGGATATGCTCTCTGGAAACACCATATATTTT,CASSPEDMLSGNTIYF
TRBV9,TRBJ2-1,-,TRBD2,TGTGCCAGCAGCGTAGGGGGACTAGTTGCCTACAATGAGCAGTTCTTC,CASSVGGLVAYNEQFF
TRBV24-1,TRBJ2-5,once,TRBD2,TGTGCCACTATGTTGAGCGGGAGGCAGACCCAGTACTTC,CATMLSGRQTQYF
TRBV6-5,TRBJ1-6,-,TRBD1,TGTGCCAGCAGACGGGACAGCTATAATTCACCCCTCCACTTT,CASRRDSYNSPLHF
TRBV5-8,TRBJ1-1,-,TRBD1,TGTGCCAGCAGCCAGAGGGACAGAACCCCTTTCTTT,CASSQRDRTPFF
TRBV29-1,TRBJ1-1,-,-,TGCAGCGCCTATGCACAGGGGAACACTGAAGCTTTCTTT,CSAYAQGNTEAFF
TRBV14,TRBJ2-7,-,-,TGTGCCAGCAGCCCCGCACTCCTGGCGGGAGAGCAGTACTTC,CASSPALLAGEQYF
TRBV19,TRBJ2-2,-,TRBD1,TGTGCCAGTGGGAATCTAAGGACAGGGGGCTACACCGGGGAGCTGTTTTTT,CASGNLRTGGYTGELFF
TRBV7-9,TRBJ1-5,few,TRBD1,TGTGCCAGCAGCTCACCCCGGGGACAGGTCGGAAATCAGCCCCAGCATTTT,CASSSPRGQVGNQPQHF
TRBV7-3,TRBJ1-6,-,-,TGTGCCAGCAGCTTAAACGGCGGAAGACTCCACTTT,CASSLNGGRLHF
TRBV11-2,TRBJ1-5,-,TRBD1,TGTGCCAGCAGCTTAGGCGACAGGGTCGATCAGCCCCAGCATTTT,CASSLGDRVDQPQHF
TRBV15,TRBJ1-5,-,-,TGTGCCACCAGCTTAGAATTTCTGGGGCCTCGGCAGCCCCAGCATTTT,CATSLEFLGPRQPQHF
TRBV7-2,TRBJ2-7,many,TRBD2,TGTGCCAGCAGCTCCCCGCCGGGACTAGCGGGAGTTCCCTCCTACGAGCAGTACTTC,CASSSPPGLAGVPSYEQYF
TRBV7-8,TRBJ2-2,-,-,TGTGCCAGCAGCTTCGCTATCGGGGAGCTGTTTTTT,CASSFAIGELFF
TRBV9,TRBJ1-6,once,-,TGTGCCAGCAGCGACCTTGGGGGGGCGAAGAATTCACCCCTCCACTTT,CASSDLGGAKNSPLHF
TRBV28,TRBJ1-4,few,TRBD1,TGTGCCAGCAGTTTACGCCCCGGACAGGGGGTTTATGGTGAAAAACTGTTTTTT,CASSLRPGQGVYGEKLFF
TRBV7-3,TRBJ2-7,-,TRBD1,TGTGCCAGCAGCCCCGGGGACAGGGTCTCCTACGAGCAGTACTTC,CASSPGDRVSYEQYF
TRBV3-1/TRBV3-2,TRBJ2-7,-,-,TGTGCCAGCAGCCTAGACGAGGGAGGCTACGAGCAGTACTTC,CASSLDEGGYEQYF
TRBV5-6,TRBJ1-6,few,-,TGTGCCAGCAGCTTGGGGAGGTCGGACGTTTCACCCCTCCACTTT,CASSLGRSDVSPLHF
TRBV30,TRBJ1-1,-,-,TGTGCCTGGAGTGGACAGTATGACAAAGCTTTCTTT,CAWSGQYDKAFF
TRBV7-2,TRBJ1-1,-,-,TGTGCCAGCAGCCCGGGACTGACCTATGGTGAAGCTTTCTTT,CASSPGLTYGEAFF
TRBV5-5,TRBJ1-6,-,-,TGTGCCAGCAGCTTGGGCGCATCGGACAGAAATTCACCCCTCCACTTT,CASSLGASDRNSPLHF
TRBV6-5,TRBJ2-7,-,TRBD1,TGTGCCTCAGCCCCGACAGGGGGAGTTTCCTACGAGCAGTACTTC,CASAPTGGVSYEQYF
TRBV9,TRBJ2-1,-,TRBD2,TGTGCCAGCAGCGAGGGAGCCGGGACTAGTGAAAATGAGCAGTTCTTC,CASSEGAGTSENEQFF
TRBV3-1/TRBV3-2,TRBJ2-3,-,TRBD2,TGTGCCAGCAGCGCCCGACTAGCGGAAATCACAGATACGCAGTATTTT,CASSARLAEITDTQYF
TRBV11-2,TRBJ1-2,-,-,TGTGCCAGCAGTGAAGGAGGTGGCTACACCTTC,CASSEGGGYTF
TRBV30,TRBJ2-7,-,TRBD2,TGTGCCTGGACCGGGGGGGCCTCCTATAGCGAGCAGTACTTC,CAWTGGASYSEQYF
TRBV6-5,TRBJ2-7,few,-,TGTGCCAGCAGTTACCTGGCGGATTCCTACGAGCAGTACTTC,CASSYLADSYEQYF
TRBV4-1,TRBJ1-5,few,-,TGCGCCAGCAGCCAATACCCGGGACCAAGGGGAGGACAGCCCCAGCATTTT,CASSQYPGPRGGQPQHF
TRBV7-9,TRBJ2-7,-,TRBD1,TGTGCCAGCAGCTACTTCCGGGACAGCGCCTACGAGCAGTACTTC,CASSYFRDSAYEQYF
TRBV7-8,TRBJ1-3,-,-,TGTGCCAGCAGCCCTATCACAGGGACTGGAAACACCATATATTTT,CASSPITGTGNTIYF
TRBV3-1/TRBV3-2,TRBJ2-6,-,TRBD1,TGTGCCAGCAGCCAAGTGGGGACAGGGAGCTCTGGGGCCAACGTCCTGACTTTC,CASSQVGTGSSGANVLTF
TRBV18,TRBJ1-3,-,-,TGTGCCAGCTCACCACGAAGAGGCTCTGGAAACACCATATATTTT,CASSPRRGSGNTIYF